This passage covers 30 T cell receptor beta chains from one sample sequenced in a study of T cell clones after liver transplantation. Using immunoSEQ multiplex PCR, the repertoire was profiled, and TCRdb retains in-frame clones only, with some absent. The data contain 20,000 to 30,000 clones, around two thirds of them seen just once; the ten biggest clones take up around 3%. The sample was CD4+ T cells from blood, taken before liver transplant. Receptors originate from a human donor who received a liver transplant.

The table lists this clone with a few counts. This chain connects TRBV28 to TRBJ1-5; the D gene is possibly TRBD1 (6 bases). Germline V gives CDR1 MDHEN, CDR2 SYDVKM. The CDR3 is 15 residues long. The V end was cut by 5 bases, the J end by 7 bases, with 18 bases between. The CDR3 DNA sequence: TGTGCCAGCAGTACCACCGGAGGGGGAAGGCAGCCCCAGCATTTT. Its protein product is CASSTTGGGRQPQHF. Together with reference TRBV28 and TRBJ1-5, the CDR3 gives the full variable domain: DVKVTQSSRYLVKRTGEKVFLECVQDMDHENMFWYRQDPGLGLRLIYFSYDVKMKEKGDIPEGYSVSREKKERFSLILESASTNQTSMYLCASSTTGGGRQPQHFGDGTRLSIL.

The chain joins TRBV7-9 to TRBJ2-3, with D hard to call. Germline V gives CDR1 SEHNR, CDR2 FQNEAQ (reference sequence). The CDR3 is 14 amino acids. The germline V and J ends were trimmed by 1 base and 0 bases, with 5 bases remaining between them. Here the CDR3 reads CASSLEASTDTQYF. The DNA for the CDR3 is TGTGCCAGCAGCTTAGAAGCTAGCACAGATACGCAGTATTTT.

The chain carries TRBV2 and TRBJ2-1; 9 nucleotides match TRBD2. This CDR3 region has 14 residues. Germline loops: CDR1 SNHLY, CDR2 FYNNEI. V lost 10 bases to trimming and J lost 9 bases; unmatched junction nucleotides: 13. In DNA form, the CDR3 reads TGTGCCACTTTGGGACTAGCTTTGATGGGTGAGCAGTTCTTC. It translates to CATLGLALMGEQFF.

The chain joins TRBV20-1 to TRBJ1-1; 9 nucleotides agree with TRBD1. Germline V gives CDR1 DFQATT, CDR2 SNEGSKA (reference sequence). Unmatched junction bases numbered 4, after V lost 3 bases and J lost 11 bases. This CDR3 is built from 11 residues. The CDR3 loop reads CSARGDREAFF. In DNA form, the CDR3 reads TGCAGTGCTAGGGGGGACAGGGAGGCTTTCTTT.

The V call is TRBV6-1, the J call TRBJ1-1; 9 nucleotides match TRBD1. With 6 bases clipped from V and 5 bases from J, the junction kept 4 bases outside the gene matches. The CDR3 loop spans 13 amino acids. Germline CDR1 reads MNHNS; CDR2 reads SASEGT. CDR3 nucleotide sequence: TGTGCCAGCAGACGGGACAGGGAAACTGAAGCTTTCTTT. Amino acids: CASRRDRETEAFF.

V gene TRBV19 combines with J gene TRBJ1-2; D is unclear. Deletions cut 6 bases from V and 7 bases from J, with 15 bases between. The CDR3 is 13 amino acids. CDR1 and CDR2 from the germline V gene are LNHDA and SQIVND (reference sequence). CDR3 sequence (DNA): TGTGCCAGTAGCCCAACCGAGGATGCTGGCTACACCTTC. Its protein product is CASSPTEDAGYTF.

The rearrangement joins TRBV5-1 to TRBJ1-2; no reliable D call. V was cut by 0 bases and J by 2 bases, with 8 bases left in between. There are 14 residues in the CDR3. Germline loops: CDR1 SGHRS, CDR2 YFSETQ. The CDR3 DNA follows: TGCGCCAGCAGCTTGGTGGGAGGGAACTATGGCTACACCTTC. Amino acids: CASSLVGGNYGYTF.

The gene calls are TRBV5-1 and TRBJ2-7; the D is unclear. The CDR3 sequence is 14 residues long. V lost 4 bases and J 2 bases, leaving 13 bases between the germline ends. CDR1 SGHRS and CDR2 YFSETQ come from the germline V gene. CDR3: CASSPDGRTYEQYF. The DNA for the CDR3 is TGCGCCAGCAGCCCGGACGGACGTACCTACGAGCAGTACTTC.

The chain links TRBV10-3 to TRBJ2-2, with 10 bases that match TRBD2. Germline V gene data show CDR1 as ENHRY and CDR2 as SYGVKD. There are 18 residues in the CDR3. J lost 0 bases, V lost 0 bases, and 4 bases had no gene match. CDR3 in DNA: TGTGCCATCAGTGAGTCGGGTCTAGCGGGAGCGAACACCGGGGAGCTGTTTTTT. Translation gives CAISESGLAGANTGELFF.

The chain's CDR3 is CASSQDLSTGELFF. The CDR3 nucleotides are TGTGCCAGCAGCCAAGATCTAAGCACCGGGGAGCTGTTTTTT. The chain uses TRBV14 and TRBJ2-2, with unresolved D. CDR3 size: 14 residues. CDR1 is SGHDN, CDR2 FVKESK, per germline. Trimming cost V 0 bases and J 4 bases, with 6 bases left between them.

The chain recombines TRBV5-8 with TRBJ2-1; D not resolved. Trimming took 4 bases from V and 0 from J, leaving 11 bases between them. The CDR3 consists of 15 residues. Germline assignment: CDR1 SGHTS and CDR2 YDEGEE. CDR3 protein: CASSRIVSSYNEQFF. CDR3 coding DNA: TGTGCCAGCAGCCGGATCGTTAGCTCCTACAATGAGCAGTTCTTC.

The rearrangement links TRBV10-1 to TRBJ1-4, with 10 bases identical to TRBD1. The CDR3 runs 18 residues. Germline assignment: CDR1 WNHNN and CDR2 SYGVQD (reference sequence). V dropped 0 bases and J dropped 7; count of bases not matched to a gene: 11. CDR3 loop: CASSESETGGAYGEKLFF. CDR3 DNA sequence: TGCGCCAGCAGTGAGTCGGAGACAGGGGGCGCCTACGGTGAAAAACTGTTTTTT.

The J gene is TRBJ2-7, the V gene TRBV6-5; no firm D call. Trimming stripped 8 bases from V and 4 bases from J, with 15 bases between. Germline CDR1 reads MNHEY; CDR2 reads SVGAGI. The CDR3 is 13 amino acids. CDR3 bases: TGTGCCAGCCGACCGGCTGCATATTACGAGCAGTACTTC. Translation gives CASRPAAYYEQYF.

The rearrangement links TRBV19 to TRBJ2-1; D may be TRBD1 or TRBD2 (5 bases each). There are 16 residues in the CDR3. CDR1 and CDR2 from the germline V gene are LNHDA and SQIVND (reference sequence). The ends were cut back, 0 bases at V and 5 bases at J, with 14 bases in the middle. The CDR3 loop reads CASSIDGAGTHNEQFF. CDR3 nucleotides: TGTGCCAGTAGTATAGATGGGGCAGGGACCCACAATGAGCAGTTCTTC.

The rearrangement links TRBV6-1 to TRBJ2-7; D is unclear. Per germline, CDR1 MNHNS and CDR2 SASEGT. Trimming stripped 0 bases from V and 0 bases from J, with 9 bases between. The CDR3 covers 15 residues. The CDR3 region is CASSEAGKPSYEQYF. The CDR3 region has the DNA TGTGCCAGCAGTGAAGCAGGGAAACCCTCCTACGAGCAGTACTTC.

CDR3 sequence reads: CASSLSSAGQITGNTIYF. In DNA form, the CDR3 reads TGTGCCAGCAGCTTATCGTCCGCGGGACAGATTACTGGAAACACCATATATTTT. This chain connects TRBV7-9 to TRBJ1-3, with 7 positions matching TRBD1. This CDR3 comprises 18 residues. The V gene end was trimmed by 2 bases and the J gene end by 2 bases; junction bases not matched to a gene: 12. The V gene's germline CDR1 is SEHNR and CDR2 FQNEAQ (reference sequence). Combining the CDR3 with reference TRBV7-9 and TRBJ1-3 gives the whole variable domain DTGVSQNPRHKITKRGQNVTFRCDPISEHNRLYWYRQTLGQGPEFLTYFQNEAQLEKSRLLSDRFSAERPKGSFSTLEIQRTEQGDSAMYLCASSLSSAGQITGNTIYFGEGSWLTVV.

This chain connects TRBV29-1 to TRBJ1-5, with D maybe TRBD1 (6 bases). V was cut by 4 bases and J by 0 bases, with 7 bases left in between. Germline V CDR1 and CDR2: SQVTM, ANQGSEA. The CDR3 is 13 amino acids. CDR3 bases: TGCAGCGTTGGACAGGCTAGCAATCAGCCCCAGCATTTT. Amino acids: CSVGQASNQPQHF.

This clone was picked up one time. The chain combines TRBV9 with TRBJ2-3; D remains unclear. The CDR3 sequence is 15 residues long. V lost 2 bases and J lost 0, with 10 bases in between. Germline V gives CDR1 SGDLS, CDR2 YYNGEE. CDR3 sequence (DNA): TGTGCCAGCAGCGTGGGTACTCTGAGCACAGATACGCAGTATTTT. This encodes CASSVGTLSTDTQYF. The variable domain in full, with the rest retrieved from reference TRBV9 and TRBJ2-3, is DSGVTQTPKHLITATGQRVTLRCSPRSGDLSVYWYQQSLDQGLQFLIQYYNGEERAKGNILERFSAQQFPDLHSELNLSSLELGDSALYFCASSVGTLSTDTQYFGPGTRLTVL.

The CDR3 DNA reads TGTGCCAGTAGTATGAGGAAGGAGGATCGCGGTGGCTACACCTTC. This translates into CASSMRKEDRGGYTF. The V call is TRBV19, the J call TRBJ1-2, with D unclear. Germline CDR1 is LNHDA and CDR2 is SQIVND (reference sequence). Trimming stripped 3 bases from V and 7 bases from J, with 18 bases between. The CDR3 totals 15 residues.

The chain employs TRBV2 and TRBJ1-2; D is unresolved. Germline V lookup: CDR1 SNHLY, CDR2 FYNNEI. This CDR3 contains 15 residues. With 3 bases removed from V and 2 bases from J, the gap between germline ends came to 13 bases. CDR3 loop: CASSDGRTLNYGYTF. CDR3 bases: TGTGCCAGCAGTGATGGCAGGACCCTAAACTATGGCTACACCTTC.

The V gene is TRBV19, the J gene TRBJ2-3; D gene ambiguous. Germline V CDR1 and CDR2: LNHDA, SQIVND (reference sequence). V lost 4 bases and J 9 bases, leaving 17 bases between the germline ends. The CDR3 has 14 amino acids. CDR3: CASSSAPPPVTQYF. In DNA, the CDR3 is TGTGCCAGTAGTAGTGCCCCGCCGCCTGTCACGCAGTATTTT.

In DNA form, the CDR3 reads TGCAGTGCTCGACTCGAAAATGAGCAGTTCTTC. Translation: CSARLENEQFF. The chain couples TRBV20-1 to TRBJ2-1; no definite D call. Trimming removed 5 bases from V and 7 bases from J, with 9 bases in between. CDR1 and CDR2 (germline): DFQATT, SNEGSKA (reference sequence). CDR3 length: 11 amino acids.

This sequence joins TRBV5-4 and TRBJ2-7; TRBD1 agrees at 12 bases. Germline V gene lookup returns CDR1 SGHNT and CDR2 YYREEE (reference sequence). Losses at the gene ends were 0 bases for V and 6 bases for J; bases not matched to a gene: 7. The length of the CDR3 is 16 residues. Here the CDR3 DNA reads TGTGCCAGCAGCTTGGGGGGACAGGGGGCGCTTCTCGAGCAGTACGTC. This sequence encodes CASSLGGQGALLEQYV.

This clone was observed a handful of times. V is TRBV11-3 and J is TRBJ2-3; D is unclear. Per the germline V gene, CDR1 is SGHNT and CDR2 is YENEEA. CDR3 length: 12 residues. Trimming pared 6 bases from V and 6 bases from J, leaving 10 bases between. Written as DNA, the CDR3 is TGTGCCAGCAGTTTGACCGGCGATACGCAGTATTTT. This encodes CASSLTGDTQYF.

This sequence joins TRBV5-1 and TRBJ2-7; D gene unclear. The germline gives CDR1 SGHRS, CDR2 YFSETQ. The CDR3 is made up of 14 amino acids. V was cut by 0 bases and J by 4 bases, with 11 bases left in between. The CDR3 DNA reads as TGCGCCAGCAGCTTGGACCGGACGAATTACGAGCAGTACTTC. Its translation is CASSLDRTNYEQYF.

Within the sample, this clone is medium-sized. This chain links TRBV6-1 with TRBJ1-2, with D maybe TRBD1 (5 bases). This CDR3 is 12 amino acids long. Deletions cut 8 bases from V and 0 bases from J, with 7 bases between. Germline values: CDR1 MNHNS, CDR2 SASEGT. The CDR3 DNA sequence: TGTGCCAGCGGACAAACTAACTATGGCTACACCTTC. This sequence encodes CASGQTNYGYTF.

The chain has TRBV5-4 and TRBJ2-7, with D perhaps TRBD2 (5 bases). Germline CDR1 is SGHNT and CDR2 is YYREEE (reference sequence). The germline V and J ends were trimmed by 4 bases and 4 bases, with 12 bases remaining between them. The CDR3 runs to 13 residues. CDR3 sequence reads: CASSIGGRYEQYV. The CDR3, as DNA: TGTGCCAGCAGCATTGGAGGTAGATACGAGCAGTACGTC.

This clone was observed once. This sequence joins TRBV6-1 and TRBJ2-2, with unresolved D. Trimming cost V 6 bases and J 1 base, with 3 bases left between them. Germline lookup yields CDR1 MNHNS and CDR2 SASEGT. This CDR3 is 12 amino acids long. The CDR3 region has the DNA TGTGCCAGCAGAAGGAACACCGGGGAGCTGTTTTTT. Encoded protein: CASRRNTGELFF.

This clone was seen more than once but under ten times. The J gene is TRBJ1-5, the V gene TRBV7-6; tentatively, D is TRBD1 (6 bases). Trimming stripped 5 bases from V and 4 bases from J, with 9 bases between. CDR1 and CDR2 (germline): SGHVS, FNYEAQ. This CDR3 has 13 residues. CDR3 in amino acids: CASSLGQNQPQHF. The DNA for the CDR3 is TGTGCCAGCAGCCTAGGACAGAATCAGCCCCAGCATTTT.

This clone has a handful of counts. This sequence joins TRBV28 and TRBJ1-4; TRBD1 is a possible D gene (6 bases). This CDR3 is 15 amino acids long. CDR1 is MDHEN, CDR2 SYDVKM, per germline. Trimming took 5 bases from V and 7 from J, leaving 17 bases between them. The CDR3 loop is CASSPEGQWGEKLFF. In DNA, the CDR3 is TGTGCCAGCAGTCCCGAGGGACAATGGGGTGAAAAACTGTTTTTT.